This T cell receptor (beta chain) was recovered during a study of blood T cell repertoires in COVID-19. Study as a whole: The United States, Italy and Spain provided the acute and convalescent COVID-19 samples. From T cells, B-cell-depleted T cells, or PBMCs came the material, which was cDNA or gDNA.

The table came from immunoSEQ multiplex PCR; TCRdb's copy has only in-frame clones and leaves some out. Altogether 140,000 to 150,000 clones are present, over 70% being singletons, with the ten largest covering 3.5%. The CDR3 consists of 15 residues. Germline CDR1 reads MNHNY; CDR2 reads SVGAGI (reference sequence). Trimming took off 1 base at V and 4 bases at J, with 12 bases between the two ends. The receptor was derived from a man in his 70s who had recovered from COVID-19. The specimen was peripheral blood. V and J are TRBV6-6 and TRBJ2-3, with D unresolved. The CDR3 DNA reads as TGTGCCAGCAGTTACTTAACATTACCGCCAGATACGCAGTATTTT. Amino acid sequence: CASSYLTLPPDTQYF.